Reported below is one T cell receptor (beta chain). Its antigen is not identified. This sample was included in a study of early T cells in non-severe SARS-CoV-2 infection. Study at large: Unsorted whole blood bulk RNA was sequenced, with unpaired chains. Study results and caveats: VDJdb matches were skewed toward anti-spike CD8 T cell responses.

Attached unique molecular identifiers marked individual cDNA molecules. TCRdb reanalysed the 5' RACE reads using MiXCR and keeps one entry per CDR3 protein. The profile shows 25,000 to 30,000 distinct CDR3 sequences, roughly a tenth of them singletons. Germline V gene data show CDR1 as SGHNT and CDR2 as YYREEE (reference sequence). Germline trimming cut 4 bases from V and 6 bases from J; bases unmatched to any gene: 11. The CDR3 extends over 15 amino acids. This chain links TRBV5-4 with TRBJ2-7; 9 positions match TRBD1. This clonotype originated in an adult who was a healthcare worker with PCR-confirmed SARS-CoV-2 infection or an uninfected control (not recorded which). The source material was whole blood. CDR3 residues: CASSLPGQGITEQYF. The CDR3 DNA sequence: TGTGCCAGCAGCCTGCCGGGACAGGGAATAACCGAGCAGTACTTC.